What follows are 21 T cell receptor beta chains derived from one specimen sequenced in a study of PD-1 blockade in classical Hodgkin lymphoma. TCRdb's copy holds only in-frame clones and misses some; the assay was immunoSEQ multiplex PCR. The top ten hold over 2% of the sample, which has tens of thousands of clones, approximately 71% seen once. Indicated time point: cycle 4 day 1 (C4D1), after 6 weeks of nivolumab. Patients all relapsed after autologous stem cell transplantation, and there was variation in brentuximab vedotin exposure. Here the sequenced sample was peripheral blood mononuclear cells (PBMCs), taken before the fourth cycle of nivolumab. All receptors come from a human donor with classical Hodgkin lymphoma.

The chain has TRBV7-2 and TRBJ2-5; 9 bases align to TRBD2. Germline CDR1 reads SGHTA; CDR2 reads FQGNSA. The J segment lost 2 bases and the V segment lost 6 bases, leaving 7 bases of the junction unmatched. The CDR3 spans 15 residues. The CDR3 DNA sequence: TGTGCCAGCAGTTCCCGGACTAGCGCTCAAGAGACCCAGTACTTC. It yields the protein CASSSRTSAQETQYF. The variable domain in full, completed from reference TRBV7-2 and TRBJ2-5, reads GAGVSQSPSNKVTEKGKDVELRCDPISGHTALYWYRQSLGQGLEFLIYFQGNSAPDKSGLPSDRFSAERTGGSVSTLTIQRTQQEDSAVYLCASSSRTSAQETQYFGPGTRLLVL.

The chain carries TRBV10-3 and TRBJ2-1; D is perhaps TRBD2 (7 bases). V lost 8 bases and J lost 10, with 18 bases in between. Germline lookup yields CDR1 ENHRY and CDR2 SYGVKD. This CDR3 has 13 residues. CDR3 protein: CAIGGGARGEQFF. Written as DNA, the CDR3 is TGTGCCATCGGAGGGGGGGCCCGGGGAGAGCAGTTCTTC.

This clone was picked up one time. V gene TRBV19 combines with J gene TRBJ1-2; 7 nucleotides align to TRBD1. The length of the CDR3 is 16 residues. J was trimmed by 7 bases and V by 4 bases; bases with no gene match: 15. The germline V gene encodes CDR1 LNHDA and CDR2 SQIVND (reference sequence). In DNA form, the CDR3 reads TGTGCCAGTAGTACACAAAGGTCACAGGGGACCGGTGGCTACACCTTC. Its protein is CASSTQRSQGTGGYTF.

In DNA form, the CDR3 reads TGTGCCAGCAGCCCTCACAGGGAGACGAATGAGCAGTTCTTC. It specifies CASSPHRETNEQFF. This chain links TRBV6-6 with TRBJ2-1; D might be TRBD1 (6 bases). The CDR3 runs to 14 residues. CDR1 is MNHNY, CDR2 SVGAGI, per germline (reference sequence). V was clipped by 6 bases and J by 7 bases, with 16 bases between them.

V usage is TRBV2 and J usage is TRBJ1-4, with unresolved D. Germline lookup yields CDR1 SNHLY and CDR2 FYNNEI. CDR3 size: 14 residues. Trimming left V 4 bases short and J 10 bases short, with 16 bases between. The CDR3 nucleotides read TGTGCCAGCAGTGGGTTGCTGGAATCACGAAAACTGTTTTTT. It encodes CASSGLLESRKLFF.

This sequence joins TRBV5-5 and TRBJ2-1; TRBD2 agrees at 15 bases. Germline V gene lookup returns CDR1 SGHKS and CDR2 YYEKEE (reference sequence). This CDR3 contains 19 residues. The V segment lost 0 bases and the J segment 3 bases; nucleotides outside the gene matches: 7. In nucleotides, the CDR3 is TGTGCCAGCAGCTTGGATGGACTAGCGGGGGGGATCCACTACAATGAGCAGTTCTTC. It yields the protein CASSLDGLAGGIHYNEQFF.

The CDR3 bases are TGTGCCAGCAGCGGTACCGGGACAGGCCTCGCTAACTATGGCTACACCTTC. Amino acid sequence: CASSGTGTGLANYGYTF. The chain employs TRBV13 and TRBJ1-2; 8 nucleotides line up with TRBD1. Unmatched junction bases numbered 11, after V lost 5 bases and J lost 0 bases. Germline V gene lookup returns CDR1 PRHDT and CDR2 FYEKMQ (reference sequence). The CDR3 contains 17 residues. The variable domain in full, completed from reference TRBV13 and TRBJ1-2, reads AAGVIQSPRHLIKEKRETATLKCYPIPRHDTVYWYQQGPGQDPQFLISFYEKMQSDKGSIPDRFSAQQFSDYHSELNMSSLELGDSALYFCASSGTGTGLANYGYTFGSGTRLTVV.

The CDR3 DNA sequence: TGCGCCAGCAGCGTAGACAGGGGGAACACTGAAGCTTTCTTT. It codes for CASSVDRGNTEAFF. The chain employs TRBV5-1 and TRBJ1-1; 8 bases agree with TRBD1. The CDR3 contains 14 residues. Germline V CDR1 and CDR2: SGHRS, YFSETQ. The J segment lost 1 base and the V segment lost 4 bases, leaving 3 bases of the junction unmatched.

The chain links TRBV5-1 to TRBJ2-3; a weak D match, TRBD1 (5 bases). Germline CDR1 reads SGHRS; CDR2 reads YFSETQ. Trimming stripped 0 bases from V and 0 bases from J, with 23 bases between. The CDR3 runs 20 residues. For the CDR3, the DNA is TGCGCCAGCAGCTTGGAGGCCCTCCACCTAGGGGCTTCTAGCACAGATACGCAGTATTTT. As protein: CASSLEALHLGASSTDTQYF.

The chain is built from TRBV11-2 and TRBJ2-7; 8 positions match TRBD1. There are 15 residues in the CDR3. The germline V gene has CDR1 SGHAT and CDR2 FQNNGV. The trim removed 0 bases at V and 2 bases at J, leaving 3 bases unmatched. CDR3 sequence: CASSLETGVTYEQYF. For the CDR3, the DNA is TGTGCCAGCAGCTTAGAGACAGGGGTTACCTACGAGCAGTACTTC.

This clone has just a few counts. This rearrangement joins TRBV5-4 to TRBJ1-1; D might be TRBD1 (5 bases). The CDR3 loop spans 13 amino acids. Per the germline V gene, CDR1 is SGHNT and CDR2 is YYREEE (reference sequence). V lost 5 bases and J lost 3, with 11 bases in between. CDR3 DNA: TGTGCCAGCAGGGAGGACAAATACACTGAAGCTTTCTTT. Its translation: CASREDKYTEAFF.

V and J are TRBV19 and TRBJ1-1, with D perhaps TRBD1 (5 bases). Trimming removed 3 bases at V and 0 bases at J, with 14 bases between. CDR1 is LNHDA and CDR2 is SQIVND in the germline V gene (reference sequence). This CDR3 has 16 amino acids. The CDR3 protein is CASSILGEYVNTEAFF. CDR3 bases: TGTGCCAGTAGTATTTTGGGGGAGTATGTGAACACTGAAGCTTTCTTT. Combining the CDR3 with reference TRBV19 and TRBJ1-1 gives the whole variable domain DGGITQSPKYLFRKEGQNVTLSCEQNLNHDAMYWYRQDPGQGLRLIYYSQIVNDFQKGDIAEGYSVSREKKESFPLTVTSAQKNPTAFYLCASSILGEYVNTEAFFGQGTRLTVV.

The chain couples TRBV28 to TRBJ2-1, with TRBD2 identical over 8 bases. Trimming at V came to 7 bases and at J to 6 bases, leaving 11 bases not matched to a gene. This CDR3 comprises 15 residues. CDR1 and CDR2 from the germline V gene are MDHEN and SYDVKM. The CDR3 loop is CASTFPGGVSNEQFF. Here the CDR3 DNA reads TGTGCCAGCACTTTCCCGGGGGGGGTGAGCAATGAGCAGTTCTTC.

The gene calls are TRBV7-8 and TRBJ2-5; D is tentatively TRBD1 or TRBD2 (7 bases each). The CDR3 consists of 15 residues. Trimming pared 7 bases from V and 4 bases from J, leaving 19 bases between. The V gene's germline CDR1 is SGHVS and CDR2 FQNEAQ. The CDR3, as DNA: TGTGCCAGCATACCCGGAGGGGGCGGGAGAGAGACCCAGTACTTC. Protein product: CASIPGGGGRETQYF.

The J gene is TRBJ1-2, the V gene TRBV5-1; D unresolved. Germline V CDR1 and CDR2: SGHRS, YFSETQ. The CDR3 covers 15 residues. V dropped 7 bases and J dropped 6 bases, with 22 bases sitting between them. CDR3 sequence reads: CASCKQPESANGYTF. The CDR3 nucleotides read TGCGCCAGCTGTAAACAACCCGAAAGTGCGAATGGCTACACCTTC.

The genes are TRBV5-4 and TRBJ2-1; D gene uncertain. Germline-derived CDR1 and CDR2 are SGHNT and YYREEE (reference sequence). The V end was cut by 1 base, the J end by 3 bases, with 14 bases between. This CDR3 region has 16 residues. CDR3 sequence (DNA): TGTGCCAGCAGCTTGAGGGCACTCACACTCTACAATGAGCAGTTCTTC. Protein product: CASSLRALTLYNEQFF.

V is TRBV11-2 and J is TRBJ2-1, with D possibly being TRBD1 (5 bases). Trimming left V 3 bases short and J 1 base short, with 13 bases between. The CDR3 is 16 residues long. Per the germline V gene, CDR1 is SGHAT and CDR2 is FQNNGV. This CDR3 is CASSFESAGSYNEQFF. CDR3 coding DNA: TGTGCCAGCAGCTTTGAGTCGGCAGGGTCCTACAATGAGCAGTTCTTC.

This chain uses TRBV5-1 with TRBJ1-2; D unresolved. V dropped 0 bases and J dropped 1 base, with 16 bases sitting between them. CDR1 is SGHRS and CDR2 is YFSETQ in the germline V gene. CDR3 length: 17 residues. CDR3: CASSLVAWTEINYGYTF. For the CDR3, the DNA is TGCGCCAGCAGCTTGGTAGCCTGGACGGAAATTAACTATGGCTACACCTTC.

The sample holds a few counts of this clone. V usage is TRBV5-4 and J usage is TRBJ2-7, with 8 bases lining up with TRBD1. This CDR3 contains 13 residues. Germline CDR1 reads SGHNT; CDR2 reads YYREEE (reference sequence). With 7 bases clipped from V and 2 bases from J, the junction kept 5 bases outside the gene matches. The CDR3 nucleotides are TGTGCCAGCGGACAGGGCAACCCCTACGAGCAGTACTTC. Residues: CASGQGNPYEQYF.

The CDR3 region has the DNA TGCGCCAGCAGCCAAGATGAGACAGGGTATCAGCCCCAGCATTTT. Amino acids: CASSQDETGYQPQHF. This sequence joins TRBV4-1 and TRBJ1-5; 7 nucleotides match TRBD1. CDR3 length: 15 amino acids. The junction had 4 bases not matched to a gene; V was cut back by 0 bases and J by 5 bases. Per germline, CDR1 MGHRA and CDR2 YSYEKL.

A few counts support this clone. The chain is built from TRBV27 and TRBJ2-1, with 7 bases that match TRBD2. The V gene end was trimmed by 2 bases and the J gene end by 5 bases; junction bases not matched to a gene: 3. The CDR3 covers 14 residues. Germline V lookup: CDR1 MNHEY, CDR2 SMNVEV (reference sequence). The DNA of the CDR3 is TGTGCCAGCAGTTTAGGGACTACTGACAATGAGCAGTTCTTC. The encoded protein is CASSLGTTDNEQFF.